This T cell receptor beta chain was recovered during a study of shared clonotypes between healthy human individuals. Study at large: Per-donor plates numbered three CD4 naive, three CD4 memory, two CD8 naive and one CD8 memory. Broader study findings: An expected dependence of interdonor clonotype sharing on sequencing depth was noted. Several donors shared about 5% of their naive CD4 clonotypes. Apart from blood, nothing was sampled; tissue repertoires likely differ.

Sequenced by immunoSEQ multiplex PCR; TCRdb stores in-frame clones only, minus some. The sample includes approximately 1.9 million clones, 93% of them seen just once. The V gene end was trimmed by 0 bases and the J gene end by 5 bases; junction bases not matched to a gene: 7. CDR1 is LNHDA and CDR2 is SQIVND in the germline V gene (reference sequence). The CDR3 length is 16 residues. As regards this clone: Its specificity is not known.

CD45RO-negative, CCR7-positively selected cells formed the naive CD8 fraction, excluding terminally differentiated effector memory CD45RA+ cells. Sequencing was carried out using naive CD8+ T cells from PBMCs. The chain carries TRBV19 and TRBJ1-1; 9 bases match TRBD1. The sequence derives from a man aged 18 to 29 in good health. Some clones in this sample may be carry-over from other donors' samples. The CDR3 here is CASSIDSQGARTEAFF. In nucleotides, the CDR3 is TGTGCCAGTAGTATAGACTCACAGGGGGCGCGTACTGAAGCTTTCTTT.